This TCR beta chain was profiled in a study of blood T cell repertoires in COVID-19. Study information: Whether acute or convalescent, the COVID-19 samples came from the United States, Italy and Spain. PBMCs, B-cell-depleted T cells, or T cells provided the cDNA or gDNA that made up the material.

Using immunoSEQ multiplex PCR, the repertoire was profiled, and TCRdb retains in-frame clones only, with some absent. The sample contains approximately 160,000 clones, roughly four fifths of which appear only once. This clone was seen just once. In the same sample, other DNA sequences code for this CDR3. Germline assignment: CDR1 SEHNR and CDR2 FQNEAQ (reference sequence). The CDR3 totals 13 residues. V lost 1 base, J lost 2 bases, and 6 bases lay in between. The TCR originated in a human donor in a cohort sampled during active COVID-19. The material sequenced was peripheral blood. This chain joins TRBV7-9 and TRBJ2-7; D is unresolved. The CDR3 region is CASSLGTTYEQYF. CDR3 sequence (DNA): TGTGCCAGCAGCTTAGGAACTACCTACGAGCAGTACTTC.